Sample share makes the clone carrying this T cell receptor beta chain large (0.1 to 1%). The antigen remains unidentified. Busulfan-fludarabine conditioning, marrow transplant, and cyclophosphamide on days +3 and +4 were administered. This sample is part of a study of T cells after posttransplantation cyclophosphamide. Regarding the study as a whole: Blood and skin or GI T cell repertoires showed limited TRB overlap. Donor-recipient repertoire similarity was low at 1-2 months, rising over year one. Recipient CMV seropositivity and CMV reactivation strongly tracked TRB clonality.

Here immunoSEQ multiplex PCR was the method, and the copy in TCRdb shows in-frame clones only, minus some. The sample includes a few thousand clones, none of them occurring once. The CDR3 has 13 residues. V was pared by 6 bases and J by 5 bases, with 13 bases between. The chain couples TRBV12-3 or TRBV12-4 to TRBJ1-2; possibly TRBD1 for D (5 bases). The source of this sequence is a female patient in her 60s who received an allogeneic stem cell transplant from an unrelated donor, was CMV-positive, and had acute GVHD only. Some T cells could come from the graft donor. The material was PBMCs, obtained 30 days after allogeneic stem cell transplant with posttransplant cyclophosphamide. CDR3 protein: CASRTSSGYGYTF. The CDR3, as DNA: TGTGCCAGCAGAACCAGCTCAGGGTATGGCTACACCTTC.